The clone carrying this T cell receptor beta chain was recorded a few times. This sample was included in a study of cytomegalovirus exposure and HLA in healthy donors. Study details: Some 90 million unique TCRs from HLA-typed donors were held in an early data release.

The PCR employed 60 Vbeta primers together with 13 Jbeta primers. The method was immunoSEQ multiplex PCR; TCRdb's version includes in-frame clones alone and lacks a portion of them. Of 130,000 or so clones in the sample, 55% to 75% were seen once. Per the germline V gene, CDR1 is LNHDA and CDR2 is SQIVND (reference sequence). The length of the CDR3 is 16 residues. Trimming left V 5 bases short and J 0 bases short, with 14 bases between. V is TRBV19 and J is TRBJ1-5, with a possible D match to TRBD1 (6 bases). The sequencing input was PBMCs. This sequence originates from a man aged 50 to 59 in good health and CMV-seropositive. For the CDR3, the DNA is TGTGCCAGTAGTCCCTCGGGGGGGCGTAGCAATCAGCCCCAGCATTTT. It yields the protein CASSPSGGRSNQPQHF.